The rows below give T cell receptor beta chains drawn from one sample of a study of CD8+ T cells in alopecia areata. Method: immunoSEQ multiplex PCR; TCRdb's copy keeps in-frame clones and lacks some. The sample lists more than 95,000 clones, about 40% occurring once. Sequenced sample: CD4+ T cells sorted from blood. Receptors originate from a human donor with alopecia areata. Both conserved end residues are part of each CDR3. The order of the fields is V gene, CDR3 protein.

v_call: TRBV2
cdr3_aa: CASMGRGNTGELFF

v_call: TRBV6-1
cdr3_aa: CASSKGQANF

v_call: TRBV19
cdr3_aa: CASQGPSGTTYEQYF

v_call: TRBV5-1
cdr3_aa: CASSWYGTGAYEQYF

v_call: TRBV18
cdr3_aa: CASSPPGSISYEQYF

v_call: TRBV23-1
cdr3_aa: CASSPPSYTDTQYF

v_call: TRBV15
cdr3_aa: CATSREAGRGYEQYF

v_call: TRBV2
cdr3_aa: CASSKRQDTGELFF

v_call: TRBV7-3
cdr3_aa: CASSLNVGPYEQYF

v_call: TRBV30
cdr3_aa: CAWSPGHGGYEQYF

v_call: TRBV7-9
cdr3_aa: CASSPRGTGRQKLFF

v_call: TRBV7-2
cdr3_aa: CASSLGGTAEDQYF

v_call: TRBV7-8
cdr3_aa: CASSWRRTQTGELFF

v_call: TRBV6-1
cdr3_aa: CASSGGRDTDTQYF

v_call: TRBV10-2
cdr3_aa: CASSGGSPANYGYTF

v_call: TRBV7-6
cdr3_aa: CASSPGTSNEQFF

v_call: TRBV7-2
cdr3_aa: CASSSIFGTGGLEETQYF

v_call: TRBV7-2
cdr3_aa: CASSLTSGVEQYF

v_call: TRBV5-1
cdr3_aa: CASSRAGSSYNEQFF

v_call: TRBV30
cdr3_aa: CAWTPNYGYTF

v_call: TRBV18
cdr3_aa: CASSRQDNQPQHF

v_call: TRBV29-1
cdr3_aa: CSVVGGGGGSKYEQYF

v_call: TRBV4-1
cdr3_aa: CASSQSRSTDTQYF

v_call: TRBV29-1
cdr3_aa: CSVEGVDEQYF

v_call: TRBV7-3
cdr3_aa: CASSRDRGETQYF

v_call: TRBV4-2
cdr3_aa: CASSPYKLSYEQYF

v_call: TRBV5-1
cdr3_aa: CASSLAPTDTQYF

v_call: TRBV30
cdr3_aa: CAWSVGPDRTYEQYF

v_call: TRBV7-9
cdr3_aa: CASSNRDGGRTQYF

v_call: TRBV30
cdr3_aa: CAWSAGTSGLEQFF

v_call: TRBV29-1
cdr3_aa: CSGRMGSGGEKLFF

v_call: TRBV4-2
cdr3_aa: CASSQGSQADTQYF

v_call: TRBV29-1
cdr3_aa: CSAKDNYEQYF

v_call: TRBV7-2
cdr3_aa: CASSFSVPGYEQFF

v_call: TRBV10-3
cdr3_aa: CATQGQGYTEAFF

v_call: TRBV7-2
cdr3_aa: CASSINPVQAGANVLTF

v_call: TRBV7-8
cdr3_aa: CASSKGQTYEQYF

v_call: TRBV5-6
cdr3_aa: CASSSPIYGIQYF

v_call: TRBV7-2
cdr3_aa: CASRSQGYNEQFF

v_call: TRBV28
cdr3_aa: CASSDKGARTEAFF

v_call: TRBV29-1
cdr3_aa: CSVKGQQTSSNEQFF

v_call: TRBV30
cdr3_aa: CALDSQRFKAFF

v_call: TRBV7-6
cdr3_aa: CASSREPGLENSPLHF

v_call: TRBV29-1
cdr3_aa: CSVGRGADTEAFF

v_call: TRBV29-1
cdr3_aa: CSVERAYQETQYF

v_call: TRBV5-1
cdr3_aa: CASSLTGTSGSQETQYF

v_call: TRBV6-1
cdr3_aa: CATRRLWDGELFF

v_call: TRBV14
cdr3_aa: CASSQEPDSFNNEQFF

v_call: TRBV9
cdr3_aa: CASSVETANNSPLHF

v_call: TRBV19
cdr3_aa: CASSLPTGHSTDTQYF

v_call: TRBV30
cdr3_aa: CAWRDRGYGYTF

v_call: TRBV27
cdr3_aa: CASKWTMIYEQYF

v_call: TRBV7-9
cdr3_aa: CASSSLIDAAFF

v_call: TRBV30
cdr3_aa: CAWRPAQGLSNQPQHF